This is a list of T cell receptor beta chains from one sample in a study of shared clonotypes between healthy human individuals. Profiled with immunoSEQ multiplex PCR; TCRdb holds only in-frame clones, not every one. The sample consists of some 2.4 million clones, 93% of them appearing once. The sequenced sample was naive CD4+ T cells from PBMCs. Every receptor here comes from a man aged 18 to 29 in good health. Some clones in this sample may be carry-over from other donors' samples. CDR3s include the opening cysteine and the closing phenylalanine or tryptophan. Each record gives: clone size, V gene, J gene, CDR3 length, D gene, CDR3 protein, CDR3 DNA. The D gene is left open where the match is weak. The size field is filled for only some rows; it gives once, few, many or a size class.

size: NA; V: TRBV7-2; J: TRBJ2-1; length: 16; D: TRBD2; CDR3: CASSWGTSGRIYEQFF; DNA: TGTGCCAGCAGCTGGGGGACTAGCGGGAGAATTTATGAGCAGTTCTTC
size: NA; V: TRBV6-6; J: TRBJ2-5; length: 13; D: TRBD2; CDR3: CASSYSGVETQYF; DNA: TGTGCCAGCAGTTACAGCGGGGTTGAGACCCAGTACTTC
size: NA; V: TRBV19; J: TRBJ1-2; length: 19; D: TRBD1; CDR3: CASSAGTGGKLSSGWGYTF; DNA: TGTGCCAGTAGTGCTGGGACAGGGGGGAAACTTAGCTCCGGTTGGGGCTACACCTTC
size: NA; V: TRBV7-9; J: TRBJ1-4; length: 18; D: NA; CDR3: CASSSRDDKQGPNEKLFF; DNA: TGTGCCAGCAGCTCAAGAGACGACAAACAGGGTCCCAATGAAAAACTGTTTTTT
size: NA; V: TRBV19; J: TRBJ2-7; length: 10; D: NA; CDR3: CASGTYEQYF; DNA: TGTGCCAGCGGAACCTACGAGCAGTACTTC
size: NA; V: TRBV15; J: TRBJ2-3; length: 16; D: NA; CDR3: CATSRAGTLGTDTQYF; DNA: TGTGCCACCAGCAGAGCTGGGACCTTGGGAACAGATACGCAGTATTTT
size: NA; V: TRBV14; J: TRBJ1-2; length: 15; D: NA; CDR3: CASSRQGRNNYGYTF; DNA: TGTGCCAGCAGCCGTCAGGGACGGAATAACTATGGCTACACCTTC
size: NA; V: TRBV27; J: TRBJ2-2; length: 15; D: TRBD2; CDR3: CASSFGLAGAGELFF; DNA: TGTGCCAGCAGTTTCGGACTAGCGGGAGCCGGGGAGCTGTTTTTT
size: once; V: TRBV18; J: TRBJ2-5; length: 14; D: NA; CDR3: CASSPLAAQETQYF; DNA: TGTGCCAGCTCACCACTTGCGGCCCAAGAGACCCAGTACTTC
size: NA; V: TRBV5-1; J: TRBJ2-3; length: 13; D: NA; CDR3: CASSSGSTDTQYF; DNA: TGCGCCAGCAGCTCGGGGAGCACAGATACGCAGTATTTT
size: NA; V: TRBV7-3; J: TRBJ2-3; length: 16; D: NA; CDR3: CASSLSGRGGTDTQYF; DNA: TGTGCCAGCAGCTTAAGTGGGAGAGGGGGCACAGATACGCAGTATTTT
size: NA; V: TRBV29-1; J: TRBJ1-1; length: 14; D: TRBD1; CDR3: CSVERTGMTTEAFF; DNA: TGCAGCGTTGAGAGGACAGGGATGACCACTGAAGCTTTCTTT
size: NA; V: TRBV9; J: TRBJ2-7; length: 14; D: TRBD1; CDR3: CASGRTGDSYEQYF; DNA: TGTGCCAGCGGCCGGACAGGGGATTCGTACGAGCAGTACTTC
size: NA; V: TRBV28; J: TRBJ2-3; length: 13; D: TRBD1; CDR3: CASRQQGGDTQYF; DNA: TGTGCCAGCAGGCAACAGGGGGGAGATACGCAGTATTTT
size: NA; V: TRBV6-5; J: TRBJ1-1; length: 15; D: NA; CDR3: CASTTRRGLTAEAFF; DNA: TGTGCCAGCACCACACGTCGGGGGCTAACGGCTGAAGCTTTCTTT
size: once; V: TRBV28; J: TRBJ1-1; length: 17; D: TRBD1; CDR3: CASSPTGTGALGTEAFF; DNA: TGTGCCAGCAGTCCAACCGGGACAGGGGCCCTGGGAACTGAAGCTTTCTTT
size: once; V: TRBV6-1; J: TRBJ2-7; length: 15; D: TRBD1; CDR3: CASRTGQGPLYEQYF; DNA: TGTGCCAGCAGGACGGGACAGGGGCCTCTCTACGAGCAGTACTTC
size: NA; V: TRBV7-3; J: TRBJ1-2; length: 14; D: NA; CDR3: CASSLIGGADGYTF; DNA: TGTGCCAGCAGCTTAATAGGCGGGGCTGACGGCTACACCTTC
size: NA; V: TRBV9; J: TRBJ2-3; length: 16; D: TRBD2; CDR3: CASSVGLATSTDTQYF; DNA: TGTGCCAGCAGCGTGGGACTAGCGACTAGCACAGATACGCAGTATTTT
size: NA; V: TRBV5-1; J: TRBJ2-7; length: 16; D: TRBD1; CDR3: CASSLVAGQGYHEQYF; DNA: TGCGCCAGCAGTTTAGTCGCGGGACAGGGGTACCACGAGCAGTACTTC
size: NA; V: TRBV14; J: TRBJ2-1; length: 14; D: NA; CDR3: CASSQGTTYNEQFF; DNA: TGTGCCAGCAGCCAAGGGACTACCTACAATGAGCAGTTCTTC
size: NA; V: TRBV10-3; J: TRBJ2-3; length: 14; D: TRBD1; CDR3: CAIKSRGTTDTQYF; DNA: TGTGCCATCAAATCCAGGGGGACCACAGATACGCAGTATTTT
size: NA; V: TRBV11-3; J: TRBJ2-1; length: 13; D: NA; CDR3: CASSRGANNEQFF; DNA: TGTGCCAGCAGCCGGGGAGCAAACAATGAGCAGTTCTTC
size: NA; V: TRBV7-9; J: TRBJ1-1; length: 13; D: NA; CDR3: CASRYVAGTEAFF; DNA: TGTGCCAGCAGATACGTCGCCGGCACTGAAGCTTTCTTT
size: NA; V: TRBV7-9; J: TRBJ2-7; length: 16; D: TRBD1; CDR3: CASSPYTGVRSNEQYF; DNA: TGTGCCAGCAGCCCCTACACAGGGGTCCGATCCAACGAGCAGTACTTC
size: NA; V: TRBV18; J: TRBJ1-1; length: 13; D: NA; CDR3: CASSQGTDTEAFF; DNA: TGTGCCAGCTCACAAGGGACGGACACTGAAGCTTTCTTT
size: NA; V: TRBV29-1; J: TRBJ1-2; length: 12; D: NA; CDR3: CSVYDKAYGYTF; DNA: TGCAGCGTCTATGACAAAGCCTATGGCTACACCTTC
size: NA; V: TRBV14; J: TRBJ1-2; length: 16; D: TRBD1; CDR3: CASSPILQRGPDGYTF; DNA: TGTGCCAGCAGCCCGATTCTTCAGAGGGGGCCGGATGGCTACACCTTC
size: NA; V: TRBV9; J: TRBJ2-4; length: 15; D: NA; CDR3: CASSVGNIAKNIQYF; DNA: TGTGCCAGCAGCGTTGGCAATATAGCCAAAAACATTCAGTACTTC
size: few; V: TRBV30; J: TRBJ1-5; length: 14; D: NA; CDR3: CAWSPQSTLRPQHF; DNA: TGTGCCTGGAGTCCCCAGTCGACCTTAAGGCCCCAGCATTTT
size: NA; V: TRBV5-1; J: TRBJ2-1; length: 14; D: NA; CDR3: CASSLDKGVNEQFF; DNA: TGCGCCAGCAGCTTGGACAAGGGGGTCAATGAGCAGTTCTTC
size: NA; V: TRBV27; J: TRBJ1-1; length: 13; D: NA; CDR3: CASSLSRHTEAFF; DNA: TGTGCCAGCAGTTTATCGCGACACACTGAAGCTTTCTTT
size: NA; V: TRBV11-3; J: TRBJ2-5; length: 18; D: TRBD2; CDR3: CASSPGLAGAPAVETQYF; DNA: TGTGCCAGCAGCCCGGGACTAGCGGGAGCCCCGGCGGTAGAGACCCAGTACTTC
size: NA; V: TRBV5-1; J: TRBJ1-3; length: 16; D: TRBD1; CDR3: CASSEAGGSSGNTIYF; DNA: TGCGCCAGCAGCGAAGCAGGGGGAAGCTCTGGAAACACCATATATTTT
size: NA; V: TRBV18; J: TRBJ2-7; length: 18; D: TRBD2; CDR3: CASSPWMRGGYSSYEQYF; DNA: TGTGCCAGCTCACCATGGATGCGCGGGGGTTACAGCTCCTACGAGCAGTACTTC
size: NA; V: TRBV28; J: TRBJ2-7; length: 15; D: TRBD1; CDR3: CASSPPGQGSGEQYF; DNA: TGTGCCAGCAGTCCTCCGGGACAGGGTAGTGGCGAGCAGTACTTC
size: NA; V: TRBV7-2; J: TRBJ1-5; length: 14; D: NA; CDR3: CASSNTPGHLPQHF; DNA: TGTGCCAGCAGCAACACCCCGGGACACCTACCCCAGCATTTT